The source of this TCR beta chain is a study of shared clonotypes between healthy human individuals. Losses at the gene ends were 5 bases for V and 7 bases for J; bases not matched to a gene: 14. This CDR3 is 15 amino acids long. From germline, CDR1 is MDHEN and CDR2 SYDVKM. Method: immunoSEQ multiplex PCR; TCRdb's copy keeps in-frame clones and lacks some. The data show some 550,000 clones, almost 97% seen once. This receptor was taken from a woman in her twenties or thirties in good health. The chain links TRBV28 to TRBJ2-7; 7 bases line up with TRBD2. Sample: naive CD4+ T cells sorted from blood. Subset denoted: CD45RA+ positively selected. The CDR3 bases are TGTGCCAGCAGTAGCTCGGGGACTACACCATGGGAGCAGTACTTC. This translates into CASSSSGTTPWEQYF. The entire variable domain, with the rest obtained from reference TRBV28 and TRBJ2-7, is as follows: DVKVTQSSRYLVKRTGEKVFLECVQDMDHENMFWYRQDPGLGLRLIYFSYDVKMKEKGDIPEGYSVSREKKERFSLILESASTNQTSMYLCASSSSGTTPWEQYFGPGTRLTVT.